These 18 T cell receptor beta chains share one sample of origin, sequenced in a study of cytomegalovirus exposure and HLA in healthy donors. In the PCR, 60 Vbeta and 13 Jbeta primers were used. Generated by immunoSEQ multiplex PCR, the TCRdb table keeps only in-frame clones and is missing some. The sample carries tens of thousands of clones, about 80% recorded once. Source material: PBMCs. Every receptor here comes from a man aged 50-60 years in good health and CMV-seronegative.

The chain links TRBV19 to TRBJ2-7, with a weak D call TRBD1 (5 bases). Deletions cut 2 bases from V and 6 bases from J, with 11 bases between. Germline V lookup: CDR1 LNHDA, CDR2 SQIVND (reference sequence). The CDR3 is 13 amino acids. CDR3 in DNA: TGTGCCAGTAGTATATCAGGGTCCGGCGAGCAGTACTTC. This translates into CASSISGSGEQYF.

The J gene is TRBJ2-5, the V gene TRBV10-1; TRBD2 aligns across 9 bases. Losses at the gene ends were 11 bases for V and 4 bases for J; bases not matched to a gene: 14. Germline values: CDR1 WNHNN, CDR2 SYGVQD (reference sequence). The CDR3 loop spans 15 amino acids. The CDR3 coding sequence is TGCGCCCACGACTTCAGCGGGGGGTCGGGAGAGACCCAGTACTTC. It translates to CAHDFSGGSGETQYF.

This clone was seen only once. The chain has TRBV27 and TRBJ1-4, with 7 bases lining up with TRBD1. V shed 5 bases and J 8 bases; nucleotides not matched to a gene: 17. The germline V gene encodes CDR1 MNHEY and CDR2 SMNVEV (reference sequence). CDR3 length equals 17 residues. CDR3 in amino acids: CASSPTGSRGLGEKLFF. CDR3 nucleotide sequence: TGTGCCAGCAGTCCGACAGGGAGTAGGGGCTTAGGCGAAAAACTGTTTTTT.

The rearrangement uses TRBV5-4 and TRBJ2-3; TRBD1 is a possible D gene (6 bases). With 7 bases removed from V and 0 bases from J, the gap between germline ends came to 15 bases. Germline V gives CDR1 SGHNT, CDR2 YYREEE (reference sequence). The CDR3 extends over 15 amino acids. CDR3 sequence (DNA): TGTGCCAGCTCCCCCGGGACAACTAGCACAGATACGCAGTATTTT. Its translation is CASSPGTTSTDTQYF.

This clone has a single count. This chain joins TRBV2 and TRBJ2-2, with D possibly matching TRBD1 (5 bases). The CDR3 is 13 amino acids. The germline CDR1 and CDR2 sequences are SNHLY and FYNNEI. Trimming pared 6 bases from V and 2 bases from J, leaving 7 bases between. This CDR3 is CASRTENTGELFF. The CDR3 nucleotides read TGTGCCAGCAGGACAGAAAACACCGGGGAGCTGTTTTTT.

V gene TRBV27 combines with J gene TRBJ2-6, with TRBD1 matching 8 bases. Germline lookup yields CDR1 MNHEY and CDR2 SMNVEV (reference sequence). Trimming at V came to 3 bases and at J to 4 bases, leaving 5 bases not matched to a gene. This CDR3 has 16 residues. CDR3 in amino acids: CASSFIGQGGANVLTF. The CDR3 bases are TGTGCCAGCAGTTTCATTGGACAGGGCGGGGCCAACGTCCTGACTTTC.

The CDR3 DNA is TGTGCCACCAGCAGACCGGGACTAGGATTTCAGGAGCAGTACTTC. Its protein product is CATSRPGLGFQEQYF. The chain carries TRBV15 and TRBJ2-7, with 8 nucleotides matching TRBD2. V was clipped by 2 bases and J by 7 bases; unmatched bases: 10. The CDR3 is 15 residues long. Germline CDR1 and CDR2: LNHNV and YYDKDF (reference sequence).

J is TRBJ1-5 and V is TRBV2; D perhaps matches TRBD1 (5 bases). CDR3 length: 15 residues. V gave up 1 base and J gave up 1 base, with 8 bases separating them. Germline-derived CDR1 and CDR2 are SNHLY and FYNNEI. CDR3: CASSEEGLSNQPQHF. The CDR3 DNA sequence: TGTGCCAGCAGTGAAGAGGGGCTGAGCAATCAGCCCCAGCATTTT. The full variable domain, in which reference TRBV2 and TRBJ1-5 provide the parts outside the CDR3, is EPEVTQTPSHQVTQMGQEVILRCVPISNHLYFYWYRQILGQKVEFLVSFYNNEISEKSEIFDDQFSVERPDGSNFTLKIRSTKLEDSAMYFCASSEEGLSNQPQHFGDGTRLSIL.

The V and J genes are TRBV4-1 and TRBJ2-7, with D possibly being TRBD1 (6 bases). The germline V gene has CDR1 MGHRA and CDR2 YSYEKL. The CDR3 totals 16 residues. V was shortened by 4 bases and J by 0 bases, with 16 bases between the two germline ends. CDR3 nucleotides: TGCGCCAGCAGCCTCTCGGGACAAAAAAGCTCCTACGAGCAGTACTTC. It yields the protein CASSLSGQKSSYEQYF.

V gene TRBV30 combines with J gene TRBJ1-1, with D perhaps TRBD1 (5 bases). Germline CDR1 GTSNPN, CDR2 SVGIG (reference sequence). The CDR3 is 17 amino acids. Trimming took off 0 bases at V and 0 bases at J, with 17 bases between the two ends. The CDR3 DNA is TGTGCCTGGAGTGTAAGGCGGGGCGCAAGTATGAACACTGAAGCTTTCTTT. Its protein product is CAWSVRRGASMNTEAFF.

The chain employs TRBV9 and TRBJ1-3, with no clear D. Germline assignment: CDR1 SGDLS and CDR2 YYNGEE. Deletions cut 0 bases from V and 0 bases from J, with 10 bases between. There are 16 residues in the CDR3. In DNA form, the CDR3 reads TGTGCCAGCAGCGTAGCCCTAACCTCCTCTGGAAACACCATATATTTT. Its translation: CASSVALTSSGNTIYF. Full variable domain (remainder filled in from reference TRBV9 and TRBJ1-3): DSGVTQTPKHLITATGQRVTLRCSPRSGDLSVYWYQQSLDQGLQFLIQYYNGEERAKGNILERFSAQQFPDLHSELNLSSLELGDSALYFCASSVALTSSGNTIYFGEGSWLTVV.

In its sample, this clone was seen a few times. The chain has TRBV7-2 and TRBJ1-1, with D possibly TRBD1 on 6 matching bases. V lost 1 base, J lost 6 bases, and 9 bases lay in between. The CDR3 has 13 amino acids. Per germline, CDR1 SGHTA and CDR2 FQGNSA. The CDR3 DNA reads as TGTGCCAGCAGCTTAGTAGGGGGGGCTGAAGCTTTCTTT. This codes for CASSLVGGAEAFF.

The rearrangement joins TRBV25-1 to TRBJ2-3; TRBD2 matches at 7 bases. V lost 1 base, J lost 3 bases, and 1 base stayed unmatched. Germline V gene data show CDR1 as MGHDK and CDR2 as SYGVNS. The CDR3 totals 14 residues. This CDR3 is CASSEWRETDTQYF. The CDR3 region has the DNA TGTGCCAGCAGTGAATGGCGGGAGACAGATACGCAGTATTTT.

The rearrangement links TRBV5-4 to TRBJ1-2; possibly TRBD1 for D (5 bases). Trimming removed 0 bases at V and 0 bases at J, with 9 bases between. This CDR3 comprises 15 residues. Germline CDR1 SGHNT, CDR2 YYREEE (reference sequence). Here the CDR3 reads CASSLAGAANYGYTF. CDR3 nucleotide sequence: TGTGCCAGCAGCTTGGCTGGGGCAGCTAACTATGGCTACACCTTC.

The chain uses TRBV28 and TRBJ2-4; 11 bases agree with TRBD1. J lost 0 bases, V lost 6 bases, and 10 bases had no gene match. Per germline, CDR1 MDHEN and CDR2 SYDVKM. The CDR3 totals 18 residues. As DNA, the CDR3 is TGTGCCAGCAGCCCCGGGACAGGGGGTATTCTAGCCAAAAACATTCAGTACTTC. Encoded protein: CASSPGTGGILAKNIQYF.

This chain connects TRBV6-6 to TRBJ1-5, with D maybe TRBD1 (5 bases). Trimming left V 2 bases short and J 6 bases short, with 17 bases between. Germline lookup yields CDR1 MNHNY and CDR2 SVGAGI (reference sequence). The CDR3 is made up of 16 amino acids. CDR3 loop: CASSYAGTGSGQPQHF. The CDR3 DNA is TGTGCCAGCAGTTACGCGGGGACGGGGAGCGGTCAGCCCCAGCATTTT.

CDR3 coding DNA: TGTGCCAGCTCACCTCGGAGCTCCTACGAGCAGTACTTC. Protein product: CASSPRSSYEQYF. The genes are TRBV18 and TRBJ2-7; D not certain. Germline assignment: CDR1 KGHSH and CDR2 LQKENI. V dropped 3 bases and J dropped 0 bases, with 6 bases sitting between them. The CDR3 has 13 amino acids.

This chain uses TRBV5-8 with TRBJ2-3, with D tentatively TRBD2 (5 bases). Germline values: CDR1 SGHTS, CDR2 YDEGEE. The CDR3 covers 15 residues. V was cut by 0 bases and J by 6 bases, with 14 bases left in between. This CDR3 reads CASSLAEGPVDTQYF. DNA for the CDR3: TGTGCCAGCAGCTTGGCCGAGGGCCCCGTGGATACGCAGTATTTT.